This T cell receptor beta chain was sequenced during a study of blood T cell repertoires in COVID-19. Study-wide context: Spain, Italy and the United States supplied samples that represented acute and convalescent COVID-19. PBMCs, B-cell-depleted T cells, or T cells provided the cDNA or gDNA that made up the material.

As originally analysed: Reference gene primers were amplified, and this amplification served to estimate nucleated cell counts. Profiling relied on immunoSEQ multiplex PCR, and the TCRdb table lists in-frame clones only, not all of them. The V and J calls and clone size are taken from that table; D and trimming were inferred from the DNA. The sample yields hundreds of thousands of clones, roughly 80% seen once. Germline V gene lookup returns CDR1 LNHDA and CDR2 SQIVND (reference sequence). V dropped 7 bases and J dropped 3; count of bases not matched to a gene: 9. This CDR3 has 17 residues. This clone was found once.

The chain employs TRBV19 and TRBJ2-1; 13 bases match TRBD2. The clonotype was recovered from a woman of 80 years or more with acute or convalescent COVID-19. The sequenced sample consisted of peripheral blood. CDR3 sequence (DNA): TGTGCCAGTACCCCAGGGACTAGCGGGGTCCGCTACAATGAGCAGTTCTTC. Its protein is CASTPGTSGVRYNEQFF.